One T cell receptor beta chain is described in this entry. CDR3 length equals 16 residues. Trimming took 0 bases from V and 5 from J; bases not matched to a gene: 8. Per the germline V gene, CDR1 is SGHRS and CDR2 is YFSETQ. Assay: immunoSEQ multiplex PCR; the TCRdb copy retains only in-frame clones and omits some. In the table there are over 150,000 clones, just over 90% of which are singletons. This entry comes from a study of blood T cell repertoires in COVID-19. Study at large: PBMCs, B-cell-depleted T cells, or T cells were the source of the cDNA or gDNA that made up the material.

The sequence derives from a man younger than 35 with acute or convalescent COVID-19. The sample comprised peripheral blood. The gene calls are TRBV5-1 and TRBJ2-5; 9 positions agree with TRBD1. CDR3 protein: CASSLGLTGGAETQYF. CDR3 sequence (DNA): TGCGCCAGCAGCTTGGGCCTCACAGGGGGCGCCGAGACCCAGTACTTC.